These 20 T cell receptor beta chains were all obtained from the same sample, sequenced in a study of blood T cell repertoires in COVID-19. TCRdb keeps only in-frame clones here, not all; method: immunoSEQ multiplex PCR. The sample has 120,000 to 150,000 clones, about four fifths seen once. The specimen was PBMCs or T cells enriched from blood (not recorded which). These receptors originate from a man aged 35-49 years with acute COVID-19.

V gene TRBV7-9 combines with J gene TRBJ1-3; D not certain. Germline CDR1 reads SEHNR; CDR2 reads FQNEAQ (reference sequence). Trimming took 4 bases from V and 4 from J, leaving 20 bases between them. There are 17 residues in the CDR3. CDR3 in amino acids: CASSSYSGALAGNTIYF. The DNA of the CDR3 is TGTGCCAGCAGCTCGTACTCGGGAGCCTTAGCAGGAAACACCATATATTTT.

V usage is TRBV11-2 and J usage is TRBJ1-6; perhaps TRBD1 as D (6 bases). The CDR3 sequence is 16 residues long. V was pared by 5 bases and J by 10 bases, with 21 bases between. The V gene's germline CDR1 is SGHAT and CDR2 FQNNGV. CDR3 bases: TGTGCCAGCAGCCCCTCAGGGACCCAGGGGAACTCACCCCTCCACTTT. Translating it yields CASSPSGTQGNSPLHF.

This clone appeared once. The V and J genes are TRBV6-6 and TRBJ1-1; D is ambiguous. Germline CDR1 is MNHNY and CDR2 is SVGAGI (reference sequence). CDR3 length: 12 residues. Trimming stripped 6 bases from V and 5 bases from J, with 10 bases between. Here the CDR3 DNA reads TGTGCCAGCAGCGTCGAGGGAACTGAAGCTTTCTTT. Its translation is CASSVEGTEAFF.

This chain joins TRBV18 and TRBJ2-4; D is unclear. The CDR3 contains 17 residues. The germline V gene encodes CDR1 KGHSH and CDR2 LQKENI. Trimming took off 2 bases at V and 1 base at J, with 15 bases between the two ends. For the CDR3, the DNA is TGTGCCAGCTCACCAGACATTTGGGTTGGGGCCAAAAACATTCAGTACTTC. As protein: CASSPDIWVGAKNIQYF.

This clone has more than one count but fewer than ten. The CDR3 nucleotides are TGTGCCTGGAGTCCCCAGGGCACTGAAGCTTTCTTT. Its protein is CAWSPQGTEAFF. The rearrangement links TRBV30 to TRBJ1-1, with D perhaps matching TRBD1 (5 bases). Germline-derived CDR1 and CDR2 are GTSNPN and SVGIG (reference sequence). V lost 2 bases and J 4 bases, leaving 8 bases between the germline ends. This CDR3 has 12 residues.

The DNA of the CDR3 is TGTGCCAGCAGCTTAGGACCCGGCGGCTATACGCAGTATTTT. Its translation is CASSLGPGGYTQYF. The chain has TRBV11-3 and TRBJ2-3, with no clear D. The CDR3 is 14 residues long. The V end was cut by 1 base, the J end by 7 bases, with 12 bases between. CDR1 SGHNT and CDR2 YENEEA come from the germline V gene.

V is TRBV7-2 and J is TRBJ1-2; D unclear. The CDR3 totals 13 residues. The germline V and J ends were trimmed by 3 bases and 8 bases, with 13 bases remaining between them. Germline V gene lookup returns CDR1 SGHTA and CDR2 FQGNSA. CDR3 bases: TGTGCCAGCAGCTTCGCGCGGGCTGGCGGCTACACCTTC. Protein sequence: CASSFARAGGYTF.

The rearrangement uses TRBV7-2 and TRBJ2-7; a weak D match, TRBD2 (6 bases). The CDR3 runs to 16 residues. V was trimmed by 1 base and J by 4 bases, leaving 17 bases between them. Germline V gene sequence: CDR1 SGHTA, CDR2 FQGNSA. The CDR3 nucleotides are TGTGCCAGCAGCTTAGGACCTCCGGGGGTGGGTTACGAGCAGTACTTC. This translates into CASSLGPPGVGYEQYF.

The chain employs TRBV2 and TRBJ2-2; TRBD1 matches at 7 bases. CDR3 length equals 15 residues. V dropped 4 bases and J dropped 0; count of bases not matched to a gene: 2. Germline CDR1 and CDR2: SNHLY and FYNNEI. CDR3 sequence reads: CASSAGTANTGELFF. The CDR3 DNA sequence: TGTGCCAGCAGTGCCGGGACAGCGAACACCGGGGAGCTGTTTTTT. Filled out from reference TRBV2 and TRBJ2-2, the complete variable domain reads EPEVTQTPSHQVTQMGQEVILRCVPISNHLYFYWYRQILGQKVEFLVSFYNNEISEKSEIFDDQFSVERPDGSNFTLKIRSTKLEDSAMYFCASSAGTANTGELFFGEGSRLTVL.

The CDR3, as DNA: TGTGCCAGCAGCCAAGTTGAGGCCCTCTCTGGAAACACCATATATTTT. Protein: CASSQVEALSGNTIYF. V gene TRBV14 combines with J gene TRBJ1-3; no definite D call. With 1 base removed from V and 0 bases from J, the gap between germline ends came to 10 bases. From germline, CDR1 is SGHDN and CDR2 FVKESK. This CDR3 is built from 16 residues.

V and J are TRBV19 and TRBJ2-2, with TRBD1 as a possible D gene (6 bases). The CDR3 length is 14 residues. Deletions cut 3 bases from V and 7 bases from J, with 12 bases between. Germline CDR1 reads LNHDA; CDR2 reads SQIVND (reference sequence). The CDR3 region is CASSIGEGGGELFF. The CDR3 nucleotides are TGTGCCAGTAGTATCGGCGAAGGGGGCGGGGAGCTGTTTTTT. The full variable domain, rest sourced from reference TRBV19 and TRBJ2-2, is DGGITQSPKYLFRKEGQNVTLSCEQNLNHDAMYWYRQDPGQGLRLIYYSQIVNDFQKGDIAEGYSVSREKKESFPLTVTSAQKNPTAFYLCASSIGEGGGELFFGEGSRLTVL.

This clone was observed many times. V usage is TRBV7-2 and J usage is TRBJ2-2, with 13 bases aligning to TRBD2. V lost 5 bases to trimming and J lost 5 bases; unmatched junction nucleotides: 8. The V gene's germline CDR1 is SGHTA and CDR2 FQGNSA. The CDR3 is 17 residues long. The CDR3 loop is CASSGGLAGVRTGELFF. CDR3 nucleotide sequence: TGTGCCAGCAGCGGAGGACTAGCGGGAGTGAGAACCGGGGAGCTGTTTTTT. Variable domain in full (rest from reference TRBV7-2 and TRBJ2-2): GAGVSQSPSNKVTEKGKDVELRCDPISGHTALYWYRQSLGQGLEFLIYFQGNSAPDKSGLPSDRFSAERTGGSVSTLTIQRTQQEDSAVYLCASSGGLAGVRTGELFFGEGSRLTVL.

The chain has TRBV9 and TRBJ1-1; the D gene is possibly TRBD1 (6 bases). V lost 0 bases and J lost 4, with 13 bases in between. The CDR3 is 15 residues long. Germline V gene lookup returns CDR1 SGDLS and CDR2 YYNGEE. In DNA form, the CDR3 reads TGTGCCAGCAGCGTAGGACTCAGGGGATTCACTGAAGCTTTCTTT. Amino acid sequence: CASSVGLRGFTEAFF.

V is TRBV29-1 and J is TRBJ1-1, with 8 bases that match TRBD1. The junction had 12 bases not matched to a gene; V was cut back by 7 bases and J by 5 bases. Germline V gives CDR1 SQVTM, CDR2 ANQGSEA. This CDR3 spans 14 amino acids. The CDR3 protein is CSARYGQGPTEAFF. The CDR3 DNA follows: TGCAGCGCCCGATACGGACAGGGACCGACTGAAGCTTTCTTT.

CDR3 residues: CASSQDSTAGNTIYF. CDR3 bases: TGCGCCAGCAGCCAAGATTCTACAGCTGGAAACACCATATATTTT. The V gene is TRBV4-3, the J gene TRBJ1-3; D remains ambiguous. The CDR3 loop spans 15 amino acids. The germline V gene has CDR1 LGHNA and CDR2 YSLEER. The V end was cut by 0 bases, the J end by 2 bases, with 8 bases between.

The CDR3 sequence: CSASYAGAGYSPLHF. CDR3 sequence (DNA): TGCAGTGCTAGTTATGCAGGGGCCGGGTATTCACCCCTCCACTTT. The chain combines TRBV20-1 with TRBJ1-6; the D gene is possibly TRBD1 (6 bases). V lost 3 bases and J 8 bases, leaving 17 bases between the germline ends. In germline, CDR1 is DFQATT, CDR2 SNEGSKA (reference sequence). This CDR3 contains 15 residues.

The chain uses TRBV11-3 and TRBJ2-1, with TRBD2 identical over 15 bases. V was pared by 5 bases and J by 9 bases, with 8 bases of the junction left unmatched. Germline assignment: CDR1 SGHNT and CDR2 YENEEA. The CDR3 totals 16 residues. The CDR3 spells CASSTWTSGGAIEQFF. The CDR3 nucleotides are TGTGCCAGCAGCACCTGGACTAGCGGGGGGGCAATTGAGCAGTTCTTC.

This clone was seen only a few times. The V gene is TRBV12-3 or TRBV12-4, the J gene TRBJ1-1; the D gene is possibly TRBD1 (6 bases). V shed 3 bases and J shed 9 bases, with 11 bases lying between them. CDR3 length equals 12 residues. CDR3 protein: CASSFRQAQAFF. CDR3 DNA: TGTGCCAGCAGTTTTAGACAGGCTCAAGCTTTCTTT.

The rearrangement links TRBV11-2 to TRBJ2-1; the D is unclear. The CDR3 loop spans 15 amino acids. Trimming removed 7 bases at V and 4 bases at J, with 17 bases between. Germline assignment: CDR1 SGHAT and CDR2 FQNNGV. CDR3 amino acids: CASTPTTGTYNEQFF. In nucleotides, the CDR3 is TGTGCCAGCACCCCTACAACGGGTACTTACAATGAGCAGTTCTTC. The whole variable domain, filled in from reference TRBV11-2 and TRBJ2-1, reads EAGVAQSPRYKIIEKRQSVAFWCNPISGHATLYWYQQILGQGPKLLIQFQNNGVVDDSQLPKDRFSAERLKGVDSTLKIQPAKLEDSAVYLCASTPTTGTYNEQFFGPGTRLTVL.

This CDR3 is CASLRQGVSRETQYF. The CDR3 DNA is TGTGCCAGCCTTAGACAGGGGGTTTCTCGAGAGACCCAGTACTTC. The rearrangement uses TRBV7-2 and TRBJ2-5, with 9 positions matching TRBD1. The CDR3 sequence is 15 residues long. Germline CDR1 is SGHTA and CDR2 is FQGNSA. Trimming at V came to 8 bases and at J to 4 bases, leaving 11 bases not matched to a gene. The whole variable domain, filled in from reference TRBV7-2 and TRBJ2-5, reads GAGVSQSPSNKVTEKGKDVELRCDPISGHTALYWYRQSLGQGLEFLIYFQGNSAPDKSGLPSDRFSAERTGGSVSTLTIQRTQQEDSAVYLCASLRQGVSRETQYFGPGTRLLVL.